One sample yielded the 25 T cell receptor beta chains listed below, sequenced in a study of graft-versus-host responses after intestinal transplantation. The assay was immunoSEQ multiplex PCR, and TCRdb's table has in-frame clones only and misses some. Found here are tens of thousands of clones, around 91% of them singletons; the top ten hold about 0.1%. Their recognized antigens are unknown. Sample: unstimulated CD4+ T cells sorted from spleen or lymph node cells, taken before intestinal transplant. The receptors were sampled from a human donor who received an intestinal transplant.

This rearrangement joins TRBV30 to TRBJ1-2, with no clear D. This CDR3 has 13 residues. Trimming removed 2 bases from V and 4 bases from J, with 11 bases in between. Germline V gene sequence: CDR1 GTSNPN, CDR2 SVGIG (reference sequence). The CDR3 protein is CAWSLRRSYGYTF. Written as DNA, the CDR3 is TGTGCCTGGAGTCTTCGACGGAGCTATGGCTACACCTTC.

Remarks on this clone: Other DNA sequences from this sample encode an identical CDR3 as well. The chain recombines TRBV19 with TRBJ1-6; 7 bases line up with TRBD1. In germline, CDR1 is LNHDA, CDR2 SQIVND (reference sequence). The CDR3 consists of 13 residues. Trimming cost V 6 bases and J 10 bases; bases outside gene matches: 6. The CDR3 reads CASSRQGGSPLHF. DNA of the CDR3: TGTGCCAGTAGCCGACAGGGAGGATCACCCCTCCACTTT.

The CDR3 region is CASSGPRGEQYF. In DNA, the CDR3 is TGTGCCAGCAGCGGGCCTCGGGGCGAGCAGTACTTC. The chain links TRBV6-1 to TRBJ2-7, with TRBD2 as a possible D gene (5 bases). V lost 6 bases and J lost 6, with 12 bases in between. Germline V CDR1 and CDR2: MNHNS, SASEGT. This CDR3 has 12 residues.

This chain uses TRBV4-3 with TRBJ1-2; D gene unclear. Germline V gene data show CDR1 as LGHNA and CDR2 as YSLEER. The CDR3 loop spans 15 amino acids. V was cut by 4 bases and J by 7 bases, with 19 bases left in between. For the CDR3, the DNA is TGCGCCAGCAGCCGGGCGGGCAGCCTGACCTTTGGCTACACCTTC. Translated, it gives CASSRAGSLTFGYTF.

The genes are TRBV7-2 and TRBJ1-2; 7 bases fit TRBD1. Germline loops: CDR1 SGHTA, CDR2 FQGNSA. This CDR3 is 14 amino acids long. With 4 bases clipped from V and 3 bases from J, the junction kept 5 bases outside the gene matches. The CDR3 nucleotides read TGTGCCAGCAGCTGGACAGGTCCTGACTATGGCTACACCTTC. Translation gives CASSWTGPDYGYTF.

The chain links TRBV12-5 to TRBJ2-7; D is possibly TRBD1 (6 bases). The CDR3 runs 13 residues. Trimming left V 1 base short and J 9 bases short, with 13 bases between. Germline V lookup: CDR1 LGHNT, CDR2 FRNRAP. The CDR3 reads CASGLAQGMWQYF. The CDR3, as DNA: TGTGCTAGTGGTTTGGCACAGGGTATGTGGCAGTACTTC.

CDR3 nucleotides: TGCGCCAGCAGTGAGTCAGGCGCCCCGGGTCAGTTCTTC. This sequence encodes CASSESGAPGQFF. This chain connects TRBV10-1 to TRBJ2-1, with D uncertain. Germline-derived CDR1 and CDR2 are WNHNN and SYGVQD (reference sequence). The V end was cut by 0 bases, the J end by 13 bases, with 13 bases between. The CDR3 runs to 13 residues.

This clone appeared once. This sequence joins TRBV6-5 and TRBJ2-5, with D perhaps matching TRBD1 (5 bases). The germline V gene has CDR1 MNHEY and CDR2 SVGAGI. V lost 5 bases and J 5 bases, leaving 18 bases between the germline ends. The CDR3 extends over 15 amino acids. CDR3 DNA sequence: TGTGCCAGCAGTGCCGTAAGGGGTAGAGCGGAGACCCAGTACTTC. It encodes CASSAVRGRAETQYF.

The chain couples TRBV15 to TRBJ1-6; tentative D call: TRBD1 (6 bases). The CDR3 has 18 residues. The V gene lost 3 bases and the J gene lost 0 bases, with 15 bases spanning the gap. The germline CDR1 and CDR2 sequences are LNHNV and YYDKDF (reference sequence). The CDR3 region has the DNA TGTGCCACCAGCAGTGATGGACAGCCGAACTCCTATAATTCACCCCTCCACTTT. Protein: CATSSDGQPNSYNSPLHF.

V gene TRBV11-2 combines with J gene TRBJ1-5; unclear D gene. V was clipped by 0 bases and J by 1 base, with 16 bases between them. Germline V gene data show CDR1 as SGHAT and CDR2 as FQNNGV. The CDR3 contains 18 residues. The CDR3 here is CASSLDLVGEVSNQPQHF. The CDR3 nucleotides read TGTGCCAGCAGCTTAGATCTGGTTGGGGAGGTGAGCAATCAGCCCCAGCATTTT.

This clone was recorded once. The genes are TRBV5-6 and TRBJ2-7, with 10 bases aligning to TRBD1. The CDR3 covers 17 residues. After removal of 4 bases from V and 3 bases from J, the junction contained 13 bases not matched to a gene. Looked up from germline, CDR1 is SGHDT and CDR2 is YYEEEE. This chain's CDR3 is CASSLKTLRDRGYEQYF. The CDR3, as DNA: TGTGCCAGCAGCCTGAAAACGCTACGGGACAGGGGCTACGAGCAGTACTTC.

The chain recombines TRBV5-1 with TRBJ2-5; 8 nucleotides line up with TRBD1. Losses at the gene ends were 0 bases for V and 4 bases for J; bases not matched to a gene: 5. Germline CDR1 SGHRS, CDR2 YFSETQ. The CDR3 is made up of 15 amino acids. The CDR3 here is CASSLAWTGSETQYF. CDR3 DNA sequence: TGCGCCAGCAGCTTGGCCTGGACAGGGTCAGAGACCCAGTACTTC.

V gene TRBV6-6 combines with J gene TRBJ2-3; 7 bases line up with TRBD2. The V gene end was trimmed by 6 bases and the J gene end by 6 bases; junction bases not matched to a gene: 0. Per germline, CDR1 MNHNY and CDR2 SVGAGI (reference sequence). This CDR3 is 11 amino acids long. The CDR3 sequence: CASRRGDTQYF. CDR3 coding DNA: TGTGCCAGCAGGCGGGGGGATACGCAGTATTTT.

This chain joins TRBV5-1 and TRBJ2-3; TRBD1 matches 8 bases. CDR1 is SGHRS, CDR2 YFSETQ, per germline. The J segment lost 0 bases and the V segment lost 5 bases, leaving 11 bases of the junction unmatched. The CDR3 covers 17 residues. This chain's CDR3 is CASSQGQGVTSTDTQYF. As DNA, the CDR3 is TGCGCCAGCAGTCAAGGACAGGGCGTCACTAGCACAGATACGCAGTATTTT.

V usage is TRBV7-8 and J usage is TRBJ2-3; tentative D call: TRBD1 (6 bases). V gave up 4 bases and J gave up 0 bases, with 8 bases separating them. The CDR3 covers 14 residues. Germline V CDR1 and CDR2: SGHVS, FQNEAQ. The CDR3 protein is CASSWDMSTDTQYF. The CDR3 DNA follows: TGTGCCAGCAGCTGGGACATGAGCACAGATACGCAGTATTTT.

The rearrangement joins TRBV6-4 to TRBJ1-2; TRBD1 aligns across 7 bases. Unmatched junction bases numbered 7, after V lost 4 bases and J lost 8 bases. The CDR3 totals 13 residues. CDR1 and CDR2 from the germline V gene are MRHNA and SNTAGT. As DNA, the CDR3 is TGTGCCAGCAGTGCCGAGACAGGGTACGGCTACACCTTC. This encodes CASSAETGYGYTF.

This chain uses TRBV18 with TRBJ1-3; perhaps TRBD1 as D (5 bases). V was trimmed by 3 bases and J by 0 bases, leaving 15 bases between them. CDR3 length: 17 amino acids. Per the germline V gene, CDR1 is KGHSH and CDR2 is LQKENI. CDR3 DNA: TGTGCCAGCTCACCTCAACAGGCTGACTCCTCTGGAAACACCATATATTTT. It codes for CASSPQQADSSGNTIYF. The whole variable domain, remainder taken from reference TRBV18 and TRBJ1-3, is NAGVMQNPRHLVRRRGQEARLRCSPMKGHSHVYWYRQLPEEGLKFMVYLQKENIIDESGMPKERFSAEFPKEGPSILRIQQVVRGDSAAYFCASSPQQADSSGNTIYFGEGSWLTVV.

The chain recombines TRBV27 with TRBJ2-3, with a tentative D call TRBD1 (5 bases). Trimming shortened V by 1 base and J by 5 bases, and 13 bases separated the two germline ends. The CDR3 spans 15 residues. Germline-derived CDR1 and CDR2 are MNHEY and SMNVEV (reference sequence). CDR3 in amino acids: CASSLFSRALDTQYF. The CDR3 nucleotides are TGTGCCAGCAGTTTATTCTCCAGGGCCTTAGATACGCAGTATTTT.

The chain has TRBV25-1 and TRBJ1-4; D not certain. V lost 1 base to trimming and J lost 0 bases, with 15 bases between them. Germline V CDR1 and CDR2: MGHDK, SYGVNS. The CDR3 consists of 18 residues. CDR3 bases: TGTGCCAGCAGTGAATCCCGGGGAGGCATTGCAACTAATGAAAAACTGTTTTTT. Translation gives CASSESRGGIATNEKLFF.

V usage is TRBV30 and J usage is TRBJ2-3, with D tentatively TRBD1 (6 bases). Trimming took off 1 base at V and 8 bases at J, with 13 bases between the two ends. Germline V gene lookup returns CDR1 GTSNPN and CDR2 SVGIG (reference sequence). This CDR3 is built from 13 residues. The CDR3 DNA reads TGTGCCTGGAGTGCGACCTACAGGGTTACGCAGTATTTT. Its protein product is CAWSATYRVTQYF.

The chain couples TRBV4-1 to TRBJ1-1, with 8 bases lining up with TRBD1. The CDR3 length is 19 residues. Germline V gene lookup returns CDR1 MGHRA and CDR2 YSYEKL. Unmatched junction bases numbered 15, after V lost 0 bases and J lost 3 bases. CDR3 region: CASSQDSPRTGPMDTEAFF. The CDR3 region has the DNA TGCGCCAGCAGCCAAGATAGTCCGAGGACAGGGCCCATGGACACTGAAGCTTTCTTT.

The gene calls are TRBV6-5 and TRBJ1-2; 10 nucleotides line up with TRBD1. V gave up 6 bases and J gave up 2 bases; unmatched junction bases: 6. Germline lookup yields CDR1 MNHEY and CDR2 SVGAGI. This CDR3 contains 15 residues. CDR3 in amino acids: CASRADRGRNYGYTF. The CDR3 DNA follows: TGTGCCAGCAGAGCCGACAGGGGGCGCAACTATGGCTACACCTTC.

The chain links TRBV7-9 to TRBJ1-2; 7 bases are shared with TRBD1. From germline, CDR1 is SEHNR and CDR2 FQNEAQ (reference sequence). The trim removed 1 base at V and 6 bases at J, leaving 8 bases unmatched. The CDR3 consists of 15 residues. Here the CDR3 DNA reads TGTGCCAGCAGCTTAGTCCTCCGGGACAGCAATGGCTACACCTTC. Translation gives CASSLVLRDSNGYTF.

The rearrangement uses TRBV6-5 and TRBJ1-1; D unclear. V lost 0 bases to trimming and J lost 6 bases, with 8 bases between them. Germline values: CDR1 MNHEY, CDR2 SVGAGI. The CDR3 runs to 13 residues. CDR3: CASSYSLRAEAFF. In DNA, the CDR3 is TGTGCCAGCAGTTACTCTCTCCGAGCTGAAGCTTTCTTT.

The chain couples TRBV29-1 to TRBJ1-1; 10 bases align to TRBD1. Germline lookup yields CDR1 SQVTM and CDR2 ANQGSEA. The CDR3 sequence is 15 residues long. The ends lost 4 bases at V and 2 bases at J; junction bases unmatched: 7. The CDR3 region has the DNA TGCAGCGTTGGAAAAGGGACAGGGGTTAACACTGAAGCTTTCTTT. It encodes CSVGKGTGVNTEAFF.